A single sample gave rise to the 23 T cell receptor beta chains below, sequenced in a study of blood T cell repertoires in COVID-19. Assay used: immunoSEQ multiplex PCR; TCRdb lists only in-frame clones, some missing. The table lists under 450,000 clones, over 75% of them singletons. The sequenced material came from PBMCs or T cells enriched from blood (not recorded which). All receptors derive from a woman aged 25 to 39 who had recovered from COVID-19.

This chain connects TRBV27 to TRBJ1-2; no firm D call. V gave up 10 bases and J gave up 5 bases, with 5 bases separating them. Germline V gene lookup returns CDR1 MNHEY and CDR2 SMNVEV (reference sequence). The length of the CDR3 is 9 residues. The CDR3 DNA reads as TGTGCCACCCTTTATGGCTACACCTTC. Its translation is CATLYGYTF.

CDR3 protein: CASRQGLNTEAFF. The CDR3, as DNA: TGTGCCAGCAGACAGGGGCTGAACACTGAAGCTTTCTTT. The chain links TRBV2 to TRBJ1-1; 7 nucleotides match TRBD1. This CDR3 has 13 residues. J was trimmed by 0 bases and V by 6 bases; bases with no gene match: 1. CDR1 and CDR2 (germline): SNHLY, FYNNEI. Using reference TRBV2 and TRBJ1-1 for the parts outside the CDR3, the full variable domain is EPEVTQTPSHQVTQMGQEVILRCVPISNHLYFYWYRQILGQKVEFLVSFYNNEISEKSEIFDDQFSVERPDGSNFTLKIRSTKLEDSAMYFCASRQGLNTEAFFGQGTRLTVV.

The chain is built from TRBV28 and TRBJ1-1, with D possibly TRBD1 on 5 matching bases. Germline V gene data show CDR1 as MDHEN and CDR2 as SYDVKM. This CDR3 region has 16 residues. Trimming stripped 6 bases from V and 9 bases from J, with 26 bases between. The CDR3 DNA reads as TGTGCCAGCAGAGTGTTGCTTGGGGCAAATTTGACCCAAGCTTTCTTT. It codes for CASRVLLGANLTQAFF.

The V gene is TRBV2, the J gene TRBJ2-7; 8 bases are a match to TRBD1. The CDR3 has 12 amino acids. V was clipped by 3 bases and J by 5 bases; unmatched bases: 0. Germline V gene sequence: CDR1 SNHLY, CDR2 FYNNEI. The CDR3 region is CASSETGDEQYF. The CDR3 DNA follows: TGTGCCAGCAGTGAGACAGGGGACGAGCAGTACTTC.

The gene calls are TRBV4-1 and TRBJ2-7; 7 nucleotides match TRBD2. The V gene's germline CDR1 is MGHRA and CDR2 YSYEKL. V was pared by 6 bases and J by 5 bases, with 7 bases of the junction left unmatched. The CDR3 length is 13 residues. The CDR3 DNA reads TGCGCCAGCAGAGATCAGCGGGGAAACGAGCAGTACTTC. As protein: CASRDQRGNEQYF.

CDR3 sequence: CASIGTGRKAFF. The CDR3 nucleotides are TGTGCCAGTATTGGGACAGGGCGAAAAGCTTTCTTT. The chain employs TRBV19 and TRBJ1-1, with 9 bases aligning to TRBD1. The germline CDR1 and CDR2 sequences are LNHDA and SQIVND (reference sequence). The CDR3 has 12 amino acids. The V and J ends lost 7 bases and 9 bases, in that order; junction bases with no gene match: 6.

The gene calls are TRBV27 and TRBJ1-2; D is perhaps TRBD1 (6 bases). This CDR3 is 16 amino acids long. Germline V gene sequence: CDR1 MNHEY, CDR2 SMNVEV (reference sequence). The germline V and J ends were trimmed by 6 bases and 4 bases, with 21 bases remaining between them. The CDR3 sequence: CASSPDKRKDSYGYTF. The DNA for the CDR3 is TGTGCCAGCAGCCCCGACAAACGAAAGGACAGCTATGGCTACACCTTC.

The chain has TRBV27 and TRBJ1-2, with a possible D match to TRBD1 (6 bases). Trimming left V 2 bases short and J 4 bases short, with 17 bases between. CDR1 and CDR2 (germline): MNHEY, SMNVEV (reference sequence). The CDR3 is 16 residues long. This chain's CDR3 is CASSLIQGRGFYGYTF. CDR3 nucleotides: TGTGCCAGCAGTTTAATCCAAGGCAGGGGCTTCTATGGCTACACCTTC.

The J gene is TRBJ1-2, the V gene TRBV11-1; D remains unclear. This CDR3 spans 14 amino acids. V was shortened by 2 bases and J by 6 bases, with 13 bases between the two germline ends. Germline V lookup: CDR1 SGHAT, CDR2 FQDESV (reference sequence). As DNA, the CDR3 is TGTGCCAGCAGCTTAAACTACCAGTCGAATGGCTACACCTTC. Translated: CASSLNYQSNGYTF.

This chain links TRBV6-5 with TRBJ2-7, with 9 bases fitting TRBD1. The junction had 4 bases not matched to a gene; V was cut back by 4 bases and J by 3 bases. Per the germline V gene, CDR1 is MNHEY and CDR2 is SVGAGI. CDR3 length: 14 amino acids. The CDR3 DNA reads as TGTGCCAGCAGTTTGTCGACAGGGGGCTACGAGCAGTACTTC. It specifies CASSLSTGGYEQYF.

The rearrangement links TRBV27 to TRBJ1-1; 7 bases agree with TRBD1. With 0 bases clipped from V and 5 bases from J, the junction kept 3 bases outside the gene matches. This CDR3 is built from 14 residues. CDR1 and CDR2 (germline): MNHEY, SMNVEV (reference sequence). This chain's CDR3 is CASSLSDRRTEAFF. The CDR3 nucleotides read TGTGCCAGCAGTTTATCGGACAGGCGAACTGAAGCTTTCTTT.

This clone has just one count. This chain uses TRBV3-1 (or the pseudogene TRBV3-2) with TRBJ2-1; the D is unclear. The V gene lost 1 base and the J gene lost 10 bases, with 11 bases spanning the gap. Germline CDR1 is LGHDT and CDR2 is YNNKEL (reference sequence). This CDR3 comprises 13 residues. Here the CDR3 DNA reads TGTGCCAGCAGCCAAGGGCTAGTTCAGGAGCAGTTCTTC. This codes for CASSQGLVQEQFF.

The CDR3 is CASSSDRGLYGYTF. CDR3 bases: TGTGCCAGCAGTTCGGACAGGGGGTTATATGGCTACACCTTC. This chain joins TRBV25-1 and TRBJ1-2, with 10 bases matching TRBD1. V shed 5 bases and J 5 bases; nucleotides not matched to a gene: 5. The germline CDR1 and CDR2 sequences are MGHDK and SYGVNS. There are 14 residues in the CDR3.

V is TRBV4-2 and J is TRBJ2-2, with a weak D call TRBD2 (7 bases). Germline V CDR1 and CDR2: LGHNA, YNFKEQ. V was trimmed by 1 base and J by 3 bases, leaving 15 bases between them. This CDR3 comprises 17 residues. Here the CDR3 reads CASSQVTPGGYTGELFF. The CDR3 nucleotides read TGTGCCAGCAGCCAAGTGACCCCGGGGGGCTACACCGGGGAGCTGTTTTTT.

The chain carries TRBV10-1 and TRBJ2-3, with 9 positions matching TRBD2. J gave up 7 bases and V 8 bases, and 13 bases lay outside the gene matches. The CDR3 covers 15 residues. Germline V CDR1 and CDR2: WNHNN, SYGVQD (reference sequence). CDR3 coding DNA: TGCGCCAGCTCCAAATGGGCTAGCGGGACCTATACGCAGTATTTT. It specifies CASSKWASGTYTQYF.

The chain recombines TRBV10-3 with TRBJ2-7, with a possible D match to TRBD2 (6 bases). The CDR3 covers 16 residues. CDR1 and CDR2 from the germline V gene are ENHRY and SYGVKD. V was pared by 2 bases and J by 4 bases, with 18 bases between. CDR3 sequence: CAISEPPGAGFYEQYF. The CDR3, as DNA: TGTGCCATCAGTGAGCCGCCGGGAGCTGGTTTTTACGAGCAGTACTTC.

Turning to this clone: The sample has other DNA sequences that encode this CDR3 too. The V and J genes are TRBV15 and TRBJ2-1; TRBD2 matches 11 bases. Germline V gene sequence: CDR1 LNHNV, CDR2 YYDKDF (reference sequence). The V and J ends lost 3 bases and 5 bases, in that order; junction bases with no gene match: 3. The CDR3 totals 15 residues. The DNA for the CDR3 is TGTGCCACCAGCAGGGGGACTAGCGGAAACAATGAGCAGTTCTTC. This translates into CATSRGTSGNNEQFF.

This sequence joins TRBV6-5 and TRBJ1-1; D call uncertain. The V end lost 6 bases, the J end lost 8 bases, and 19 bases lay between the germline ends. The CDR3 length is 14 residues. Germline V lookup: CDR1 MNHEY, CDR2 SVGAGI. The CDR3 DNA reads as TGTGCCAGCAGCCCCCCTGGGGTACGGGGAGAAGCTTTCTTT. Its protein is CASSPPGVRGEAFF.

In this sample, this clone turned up a few times. V and J are TRBV9 and TRBJ2-1, with 7 nucleotides matching TRBD1. Germline V lookup: CDR1 SGDLS, CDR2 YYNGEE. This CDR3 spans 15 amino acids. V was clipped by 5 bases and J by 0 bases; unmatched bases: 5. CDR3 DNA: TGTGCCAGCAGAACAACAGGGGACTCCTACAATGAGCAGTTCTTC. Protein product: CASRTTGDSYNEQFF.

This clone was found once. The gene calls are TRBV19 and TRBJ1-2, with TRBD1 matching 7 bases. The length of the CDR3 is 14 residues. Unmatched junction bases numbered 9, after V lost 7 bases and J lost 4 bases. Per germline, CDR1 LNHDA and CDR2 SQIVND (reference sequence). CDR3 protein: CASTPTGTAYGYTF. The CDR3 DNA reads as TGTGCCAGTACTCCCACCGGGACAGCCTATGGCTACACCTTC.

This chain uses TRBV27 with TRBJ2-1; 11 bases agree with TRBD1. There are 15 residues in the CDR3. Germline CDR1 reads MNHEY; CDR2 reads SMNVEV (reference sequence). After removal of 7 bases from V and 2 bases from J, the junction contained 4 bases not matched to a gene. The CDR3 DNA sequence: TGTGCCAGCACTCCGGGACAGGGGGCCTACAATGAGCAGTTCTTC. Its translation: CASTPGQGAYNEQFF.

The gene calls are TRBV10-1 and TRBJ2-3; TRBD1 matches at 7 bases. V was clipped by 8 bases and J by 1 base; unmatched bases: 9. Germline V lookup: CDR1 WNHNN, CDR2 SYGVQD (reference sequence). The CDR3 extends over 15 amino acids. The CDR3 nucleotides read TGCGCCAGCGAGGACTGGGACAGACGCACAGATACGCAGTATTTT. Residues: CASEDWDRRTDTQYF.

The chain links TRBV19 to TRBJ2-2; TRBD2 matches at 8 bases. This CDR3 spans 16 amino acids. V dropped 6 bases and J dropped 1; count of bases not matched to a gene: 7. The germline CDR1 and CDR2 sequences are LNHDA and SQIVND (reference sequence). The CDR3 here is CASRNPAGGNTGELFF. In DNA form, the CDR3 reads TGTGCCAGTAGGAACCCGGCGGGGGGGAACACCGGGGAGCTGTTTTTT.